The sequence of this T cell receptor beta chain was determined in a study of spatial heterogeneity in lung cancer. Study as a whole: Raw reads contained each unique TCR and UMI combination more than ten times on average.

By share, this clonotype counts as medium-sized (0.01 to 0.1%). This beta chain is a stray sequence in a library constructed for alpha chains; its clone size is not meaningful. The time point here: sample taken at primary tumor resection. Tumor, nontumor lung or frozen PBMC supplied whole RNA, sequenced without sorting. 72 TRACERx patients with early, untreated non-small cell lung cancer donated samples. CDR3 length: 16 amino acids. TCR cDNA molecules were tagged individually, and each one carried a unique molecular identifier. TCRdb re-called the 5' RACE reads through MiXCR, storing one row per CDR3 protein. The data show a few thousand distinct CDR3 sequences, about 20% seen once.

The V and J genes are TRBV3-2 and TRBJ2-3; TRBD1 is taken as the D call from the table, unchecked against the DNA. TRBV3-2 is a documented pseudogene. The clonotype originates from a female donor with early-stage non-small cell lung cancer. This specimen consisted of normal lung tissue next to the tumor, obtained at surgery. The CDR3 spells CASSQDQGHKLDTQYF. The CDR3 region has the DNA TGTGCCAGCAGCCAAGATCAGGGACATAAACTCGATACGCAGTATTTT.